This record covers a single TCR beta chain. The antigen remains undetermined. CDR3 length: 14 residues. Per germline, CDR1 SGHTA and CDR2 FQGNSA. V dropped 4 bases and J dropped 3; count of bases not matched to a gene: 6. The sample belongs to a study of molecular identifiers for immune sequencing clone quantification. TCR libraries were built in bulk with a published protocol and specific TCR primers. TCRdb redid the calling of the PCR reads with MiXCR, one entry per CDR3 protein. The table lists 400,000 to 600,000 distinct CDR3 sequences, 20% to 25% of them singletons. General study results and limits: Clones of above 20 RNA copies carried over 98% of effector molecules; in naive cells they carried under 1%. Spiked Jurkat TCR RNA equal to one cell could reportedly be picked out among 900,000 to 1,000,000 naive cells.

Specimen: naive CD8+ T cells from blood, with Jurkat cell RNA spiked in. Subset: FACS-sorted CD8+CD4-CCR7+CD45RA+ naive T cells. The source of this sequence is a human donor in good health. Some libraries in this study had Jurkat cell RNA spiked in. This sequence joins TRBV7-2 and TRBJ2-7, with 7 bases lining up with TRBD1. This chain's CDR3 is CASSSRQGFYEQYF. Here the CDR3 DNA reads TGTGCCAGCAGCTCCCGACAGGGTTTCTACGAGCAGTACTTC.